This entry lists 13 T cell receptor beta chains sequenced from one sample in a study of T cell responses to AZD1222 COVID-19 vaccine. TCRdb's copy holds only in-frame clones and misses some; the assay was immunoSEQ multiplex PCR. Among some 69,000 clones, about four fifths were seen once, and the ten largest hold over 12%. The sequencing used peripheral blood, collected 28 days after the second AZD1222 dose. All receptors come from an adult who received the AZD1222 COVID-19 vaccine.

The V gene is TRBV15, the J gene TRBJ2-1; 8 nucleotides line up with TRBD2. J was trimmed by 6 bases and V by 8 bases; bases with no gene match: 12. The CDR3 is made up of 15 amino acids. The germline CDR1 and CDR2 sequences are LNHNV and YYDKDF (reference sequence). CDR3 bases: TGTGCCACCGTAAACTCGGGGGGGGATGGCAATGAGCAGTTCTTC. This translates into CATVNSGGDGNEQFF.

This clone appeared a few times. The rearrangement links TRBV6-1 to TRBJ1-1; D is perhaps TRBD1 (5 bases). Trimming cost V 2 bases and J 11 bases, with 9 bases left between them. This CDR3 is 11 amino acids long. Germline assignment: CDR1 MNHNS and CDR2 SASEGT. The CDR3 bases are TGTGCCAGCAGTGAAAGGGACTTGGCTTTCTTT. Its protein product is CASSERDLAFF.

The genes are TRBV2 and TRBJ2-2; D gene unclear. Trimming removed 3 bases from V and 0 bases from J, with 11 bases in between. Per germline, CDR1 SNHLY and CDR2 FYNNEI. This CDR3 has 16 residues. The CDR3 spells CASSERDPANTGELFF. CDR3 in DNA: TGTGCCAGCAGTGAGAGAGACCCAGCGAACACCGGGGAGCTGTTTTTT.

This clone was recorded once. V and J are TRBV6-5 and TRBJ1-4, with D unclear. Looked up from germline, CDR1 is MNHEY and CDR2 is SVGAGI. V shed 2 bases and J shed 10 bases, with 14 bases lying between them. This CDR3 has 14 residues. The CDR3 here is CASSYDWGAGKLFF. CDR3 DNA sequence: TGTGCCAGCAGTTACGATTGGGGTGCAGGAAAACTGTTTTTT.

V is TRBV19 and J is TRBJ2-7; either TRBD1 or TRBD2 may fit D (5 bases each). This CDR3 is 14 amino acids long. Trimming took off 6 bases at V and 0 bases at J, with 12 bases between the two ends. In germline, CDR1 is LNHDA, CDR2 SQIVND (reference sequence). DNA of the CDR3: TGTGCCAGTAGCCAAAGGGACGGCTCCTACGAGCAGTACTTC. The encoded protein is CASSQRDGSYEQYF.

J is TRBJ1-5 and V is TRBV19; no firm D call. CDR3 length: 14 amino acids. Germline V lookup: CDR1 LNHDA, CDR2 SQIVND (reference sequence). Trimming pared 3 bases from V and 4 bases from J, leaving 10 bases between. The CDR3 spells CASSIPFPNQPQHF. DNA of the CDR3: TGTGCCAGTAGTATCCCCTTCCCGAATCAGCCCCAGCATTTT.

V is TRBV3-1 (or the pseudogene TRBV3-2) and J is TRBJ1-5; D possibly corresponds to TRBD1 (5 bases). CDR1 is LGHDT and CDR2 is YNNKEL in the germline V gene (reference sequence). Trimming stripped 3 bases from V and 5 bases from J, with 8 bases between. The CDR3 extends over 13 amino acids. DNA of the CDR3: TGTGCCAGCAGCCAGGGGACGGATCAGCCCCAGCATTTT. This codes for CASSQGTDQPQHF.

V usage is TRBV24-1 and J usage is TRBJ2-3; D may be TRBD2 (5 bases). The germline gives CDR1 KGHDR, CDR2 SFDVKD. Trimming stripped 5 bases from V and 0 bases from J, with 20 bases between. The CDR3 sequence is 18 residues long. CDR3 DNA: TGTGCCACCAGTGCCGGTATTAGCGCGACCTCTAGCACAGATACGCAGTATTTT. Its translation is CATSAGISATSSTDTQYF.

CDR3 in amino acids: CAISESDRNTEAFF. DNA for the CDR3: TGTGCCATCAGTGAGTCGGACAGGAACACTGAAGCTTTCTTT. J is TRBJ1-1 and V is TRBV10-3; D might be TRBD1 (6 bases). The CDR3 runs 14 residues. Germline V gene data show CDR1 as ENHRY and CDR2 as SYGVKD. V lost 0 bases and J lost 1, with 6 bases in between.

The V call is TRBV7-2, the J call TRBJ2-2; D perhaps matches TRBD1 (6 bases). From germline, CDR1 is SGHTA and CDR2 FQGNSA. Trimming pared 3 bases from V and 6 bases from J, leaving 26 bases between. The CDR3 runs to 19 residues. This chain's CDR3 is CASSFAARTGLGRPGELFF. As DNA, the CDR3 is TGTGCCAGCAGCTTTGCCGCCAGAACAGGGCTGGGACGCCCCGGGGAGCTGTTTTTT.

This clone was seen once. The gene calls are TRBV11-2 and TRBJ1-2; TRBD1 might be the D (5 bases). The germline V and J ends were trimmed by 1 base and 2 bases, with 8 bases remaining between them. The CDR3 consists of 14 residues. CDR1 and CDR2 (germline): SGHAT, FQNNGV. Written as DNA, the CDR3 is TGTGCCAGCAGCTTAGGGGGGTACAACTATGGCTACACCTTC. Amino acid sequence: CASSLGGYNYGYTF. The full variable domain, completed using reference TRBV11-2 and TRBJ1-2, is EAGVAQSPRYKIIEKRQSVAFWCNPISGHATLYWYQQILGQGPKLLIQFQNNGVVDDSQLPKDRFSAERLKGVDSTLKIQPAKLEDSAVYLCASSLGGYNYGYTFGSGTRLTVV.

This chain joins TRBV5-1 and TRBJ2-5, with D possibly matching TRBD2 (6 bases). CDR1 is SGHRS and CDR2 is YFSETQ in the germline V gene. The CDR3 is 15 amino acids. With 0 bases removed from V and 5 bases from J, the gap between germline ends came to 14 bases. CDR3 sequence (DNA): TGCGCCAGCAGCTTGGATGGGGGGTTCCGGGAGACCCAGTACTTC. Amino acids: CASSLDGGFRETQYF.

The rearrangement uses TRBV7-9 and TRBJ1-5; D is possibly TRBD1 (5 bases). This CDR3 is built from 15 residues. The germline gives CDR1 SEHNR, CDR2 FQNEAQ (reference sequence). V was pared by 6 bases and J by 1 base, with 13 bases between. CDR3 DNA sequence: TGTGCCAGCAGTCCGGGGGGGTCCAGCAATCAGCCCCAGCATTTT. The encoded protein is CASSPGGSSNQPQHF.